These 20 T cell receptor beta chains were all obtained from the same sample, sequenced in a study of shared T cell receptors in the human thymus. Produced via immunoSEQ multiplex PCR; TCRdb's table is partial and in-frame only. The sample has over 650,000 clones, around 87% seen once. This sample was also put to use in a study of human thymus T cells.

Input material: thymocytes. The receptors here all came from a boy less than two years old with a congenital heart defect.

CDR3 protein: CASSMIRRGGMPTETQYF. The CDR3, as DNA: TGTGCCAGTAGTATGATTCGGCGGGGGGGAATGCCTACCGAGACCCAGTACTTC. This chain uses TRBV19 with TRBJ2-5; 9 positions agree with TRBD2. V gave up 3 bases and J gave up 5 bases; unmatched junction bases: 16. Germline V gene lookup returns CDR1 LNHDA and CDR2 SQIVND (reference sequence). This CDR3 contains 18 residues.

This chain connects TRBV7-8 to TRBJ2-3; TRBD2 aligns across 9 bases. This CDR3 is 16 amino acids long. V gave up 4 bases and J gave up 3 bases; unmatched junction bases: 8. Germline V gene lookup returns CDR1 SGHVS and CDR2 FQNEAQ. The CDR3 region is CASSSLAGGRTDTQYF. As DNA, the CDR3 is TGTGCCAGCAGCTCCCTGGCGGGGGGGCGAACAGATACGCAGTATTTT.

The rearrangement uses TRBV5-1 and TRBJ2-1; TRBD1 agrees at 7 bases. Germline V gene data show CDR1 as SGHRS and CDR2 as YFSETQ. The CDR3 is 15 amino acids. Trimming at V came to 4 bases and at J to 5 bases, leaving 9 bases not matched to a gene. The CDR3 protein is CASSRRPGTDNEQFF. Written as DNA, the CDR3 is TGCGCCAGCAGCCGCCGTCCCGGGACAGACAATGAGCAGTTCTTC.

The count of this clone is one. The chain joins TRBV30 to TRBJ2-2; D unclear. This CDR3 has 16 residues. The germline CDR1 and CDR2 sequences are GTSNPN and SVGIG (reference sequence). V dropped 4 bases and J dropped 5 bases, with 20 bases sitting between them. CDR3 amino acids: CAWTPRKTQSTGELFF. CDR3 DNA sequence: TGTGCCTGGACGCCCCGCAAGACTCAATCGACCGGGGAGCTGTTTTTT.

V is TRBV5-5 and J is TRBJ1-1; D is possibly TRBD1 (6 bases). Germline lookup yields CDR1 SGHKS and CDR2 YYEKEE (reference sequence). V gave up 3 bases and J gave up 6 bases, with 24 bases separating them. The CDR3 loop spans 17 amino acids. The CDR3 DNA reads TGTGCCAGCAGCTGGTTTCCGGGACAAACGAACTTCGCTGAAGCTTTCTTT. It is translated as CASSWFPGQTNFAEAFF.

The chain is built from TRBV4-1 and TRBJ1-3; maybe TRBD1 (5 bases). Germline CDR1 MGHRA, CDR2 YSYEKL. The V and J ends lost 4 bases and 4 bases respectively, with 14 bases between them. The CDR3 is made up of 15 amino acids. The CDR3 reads CASSLSQGSGNTIYF. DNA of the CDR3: TGCGCCAGCAGCCTTTCTCAGGGTTCAGGAAACACCATATATTTT.

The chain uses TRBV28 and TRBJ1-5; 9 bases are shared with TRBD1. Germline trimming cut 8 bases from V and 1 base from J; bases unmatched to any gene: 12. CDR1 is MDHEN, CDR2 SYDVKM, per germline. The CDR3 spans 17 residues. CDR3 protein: CASAVGDRVVSNQPQHF. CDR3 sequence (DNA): TGTGCCAGCGCAGTGGGGGACAGGGTAGTAAGCAATCAGCCCCAGCATTTT.

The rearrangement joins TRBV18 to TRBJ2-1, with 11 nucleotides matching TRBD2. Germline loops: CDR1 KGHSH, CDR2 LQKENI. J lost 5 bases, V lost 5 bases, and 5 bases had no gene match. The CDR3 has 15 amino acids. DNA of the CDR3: TGTGCCAGCTCAAGCGCGGGACTAGCGGACAATGAGCAGTTCTTC. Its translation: CASSSAGLADNEQFF. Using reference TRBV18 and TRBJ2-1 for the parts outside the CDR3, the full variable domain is NAGVMQNPRHLVRRRGQEARLRCSPMKGHSHVYWYRQLPEEGLKFMVYLQKENIIDESGMPKERFSAEFPKEGPSILRIQQVVRGDSAAYFCASSSAGLADNEQFFGPGTRLTVL.

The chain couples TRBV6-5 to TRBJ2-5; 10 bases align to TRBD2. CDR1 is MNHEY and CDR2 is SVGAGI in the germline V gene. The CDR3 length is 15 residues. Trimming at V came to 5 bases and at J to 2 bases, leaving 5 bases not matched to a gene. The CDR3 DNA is TGTGCCAGCAGTCCCCGGGGACTAGCGCAAGAGACCCAGTACTTC. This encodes CASSPRGLAQETQYF.

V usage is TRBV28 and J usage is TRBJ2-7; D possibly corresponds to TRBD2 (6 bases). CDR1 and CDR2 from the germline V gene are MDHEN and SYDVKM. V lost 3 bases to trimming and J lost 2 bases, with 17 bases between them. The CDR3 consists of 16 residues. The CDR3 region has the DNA TGTGCCAGCAGTTTGGGACCTCGACGGGGGACCTACGAGCAGTACTTC. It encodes CASSLGPRRGTYEQYF.

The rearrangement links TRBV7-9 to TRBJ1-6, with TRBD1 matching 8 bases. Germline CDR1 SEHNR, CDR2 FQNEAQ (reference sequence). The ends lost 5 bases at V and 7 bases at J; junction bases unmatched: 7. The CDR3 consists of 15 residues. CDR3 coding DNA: TGTGCCAGCAGCGCCCCGGGACAGGAGAATTCACCCCTCCACTTT. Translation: CASSAPGQENSPLHF.

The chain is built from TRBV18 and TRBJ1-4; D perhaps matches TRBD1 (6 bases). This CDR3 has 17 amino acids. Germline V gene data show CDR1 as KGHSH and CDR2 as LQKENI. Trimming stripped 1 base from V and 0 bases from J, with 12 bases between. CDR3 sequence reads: CASSPRTGSTTNEKLFF. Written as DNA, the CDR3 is TGTGCCAGCTCACCACGTACAGGGTCCACAACTAATGAAAAACTGTTTTTT.

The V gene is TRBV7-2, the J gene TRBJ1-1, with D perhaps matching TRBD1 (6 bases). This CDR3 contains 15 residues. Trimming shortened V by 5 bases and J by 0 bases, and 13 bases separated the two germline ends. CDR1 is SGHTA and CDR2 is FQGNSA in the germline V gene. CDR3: CASSLRQDMNTEAFF. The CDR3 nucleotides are TGTGCCAGCAGCCTCCGACAGGATATGAACACTGAAGCTTTCTTT.

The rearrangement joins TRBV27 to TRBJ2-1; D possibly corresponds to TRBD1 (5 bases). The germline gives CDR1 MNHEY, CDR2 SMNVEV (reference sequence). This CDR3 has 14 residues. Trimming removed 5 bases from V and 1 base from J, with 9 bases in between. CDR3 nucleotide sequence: TGTGCCAGCAGTCCCCAGGGTTCCTACAATGAGCAGTTCTTC. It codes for CASSPQGSYNEQFF.

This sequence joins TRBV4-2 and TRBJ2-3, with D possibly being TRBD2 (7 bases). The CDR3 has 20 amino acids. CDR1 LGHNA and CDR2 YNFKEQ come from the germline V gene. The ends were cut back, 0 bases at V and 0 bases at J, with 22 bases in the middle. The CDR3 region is CASSQDWGGGFITSTDTQYF. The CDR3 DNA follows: TGTGCCAGCAGCCAAGATTGGGGCGGGGGCTTTATCACTAGCACAGATACGCAGTATTTT.

The CDR3 here is CASSPWTSGSSYNEQFF. The CDR3 DNA is TGTGCCAGCAGTCCCTGGACTAGCGGGAGTAGTTACAATGAGCAGTTCTTC. The genes are TRBV27 and TRBJ2-1; TRBD2 matches 13 bases. Germline V lookup: CDR1 MNHEY, CDR2 SMNVEV (reference sequence). The CDR3 is made up of 17 amino acids. The V gene end was trimmed by 5 bases and the J gene end by 4 bases; junction bases not matched to a gene: 8.

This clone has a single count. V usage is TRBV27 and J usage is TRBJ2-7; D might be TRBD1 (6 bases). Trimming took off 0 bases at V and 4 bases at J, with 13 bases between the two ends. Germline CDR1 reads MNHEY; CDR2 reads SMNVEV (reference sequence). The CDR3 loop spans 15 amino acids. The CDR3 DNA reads TGTGCCAGCAGTTTATCGGACAGAAAACGGTACGAGCAGTACTTC. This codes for CASSLSDRKRYEQYF.

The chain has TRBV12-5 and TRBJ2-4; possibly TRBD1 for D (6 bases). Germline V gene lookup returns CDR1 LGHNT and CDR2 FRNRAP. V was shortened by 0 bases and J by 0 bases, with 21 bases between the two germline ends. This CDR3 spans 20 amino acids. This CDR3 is CASGLVLGTTQIVAKNIQYF. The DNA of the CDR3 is TGTGCTAGTGGTTTGGTACTCGGGACAACTCAAATAGTAGCCAAAAACATTCAGTACTTC.

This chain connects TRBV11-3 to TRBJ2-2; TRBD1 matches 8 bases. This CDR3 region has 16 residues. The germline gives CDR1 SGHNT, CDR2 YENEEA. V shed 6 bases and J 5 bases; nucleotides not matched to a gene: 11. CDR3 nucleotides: TGTGCCAGCAGACACATCGGACAGGGTGGTACCGGGGAGCTGTTTTTT. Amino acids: CASRHIGQGGTGELFF.

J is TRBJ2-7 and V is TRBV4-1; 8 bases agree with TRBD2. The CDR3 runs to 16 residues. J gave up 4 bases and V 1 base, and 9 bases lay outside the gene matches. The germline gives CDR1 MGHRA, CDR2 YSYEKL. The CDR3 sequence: CASSQVELAEGYEQYF. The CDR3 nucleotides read TGCGCCAGCAGCCAAGTCGAACTAGCGGAAGGATACGAGCAGTACTTC.